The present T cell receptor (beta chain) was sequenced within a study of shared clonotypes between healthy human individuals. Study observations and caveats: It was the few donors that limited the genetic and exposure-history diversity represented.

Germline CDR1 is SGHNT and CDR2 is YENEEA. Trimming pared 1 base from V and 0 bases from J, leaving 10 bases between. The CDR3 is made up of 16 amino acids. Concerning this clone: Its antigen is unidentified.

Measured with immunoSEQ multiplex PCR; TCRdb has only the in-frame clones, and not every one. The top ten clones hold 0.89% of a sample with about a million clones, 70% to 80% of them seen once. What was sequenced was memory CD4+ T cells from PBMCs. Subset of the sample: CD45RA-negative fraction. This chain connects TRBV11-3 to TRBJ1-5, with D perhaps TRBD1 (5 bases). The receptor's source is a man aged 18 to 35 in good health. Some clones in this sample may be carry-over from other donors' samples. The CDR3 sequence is CASSLVSGASNQPQHF. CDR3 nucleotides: TGTGCCAGCAGCTTAGTGTCCGGGGCTAGCAATCAGCCCCAGCATTTT.